Below are 18 T cell receptor beta chains sequenced from a single sample in a study of shared clonotypes between healthy human individuals. Assay used: immunoSEQ multiplex PCR; TCRdb lists only in-frame clones, some missing. The sample lists 1.5 million to 1.9 million clones, around 98% occurring once. Specimen: naive CD4+ T cells sorted from blood. Noted subset: CD45RA+ positively selected. Receptor source: a young man in good health.

V is TRBV15 and J is TRBJ2-7; 9 nucleotides line up with TRBD1. The CDR3 sequence is 14 residues long. Germline V gene lookup returns CDR1 LNHNV and CDR2 YYDKDF (reference sequence). V gave up 5 bases and J gave up 0 bases; unmatched junction bases: 2. The CDR3 protein is CATSRDRVSYEQYF. In DNA form, the CDR3 reads TGTGCCACCAGCCGGGACAGGGTCTCCTACGAGCAGTACTTC.

This clone was observed a single time. The chain couples TRBV10-2 to TRBJ2-1; D not certain. Trimming shortened V by 3 bases and J by 3 bases, and 21 bases separated the two germline ends. Germline V gene sequence: CDR1 WSHSY, CDR2 SAAADI. The CDR3 is made up of 18 amino acids. CDR3 amino acids: CASSDTHLRVMIYNEQFF. The CDR3, as DNA: TGCGCCAGCAGTGACACCCACCTTCGGGTGATGATCTACAATGAGCAGTTCTTC.

This rearrangement joins TRBV10-3 to TRBJ2-1; 7 bases line up with TRBD2. The CDR3 totals 19 residues. Germline CDR1 reads ENHRY; CDR2 reads SYGVKD. V lost 0 bases and J lost 4; bases outside the gene matches: 15. CDR3 residues: CAISESYRTGTTHYNEQFF. The CDR3 DNA sequence: TGTGCCATCAGTGAGTCTTATCGAACCGGGACTACCCATTACAATGAGCAGTTCTTC.

V usage is TRBV27 and J usage is TRBJ2-3, with D possibly being TRBD2 (6 bases). Deletions cut 3 bases from V and 2 bases from J, with 15 bases between. CDR1 is MNHEY, CDR2 SMNVEV, per germline (reference sequence). The CDR3 runs 16 residues. The DNA of the CDR3 is TGTGCCAGCAGTTTGATAGGGGAGGCCTACACAGATACGCAGTATTTT. It codes for CASSLIGEAYTDTQYF.

With respect to this clone: The sample contains more than one DNA sequence encoding this CDR3. The chain carries TRBV5-1 and TRBJ2-3; 11 bases fit TRBD2. The trim removed 2 bases at V and 5 bases at J, leaving 1 base unmatched. Germline lookup yields CDR1 SGHRS and CDR2 YFSETQ. This CDR3 comprises 14 residues. The CDR3, as DNA: TGCGCCAGCAGCTTAGGACTAGCGGGAGATACGCAGTATTTT. This sequence encodes CASSLGLAGDTQYF.

The CDR3 nucleotides read TGTGCCAGCAGCAAGGGACAGACTTTCTATGGCTACACCTTC. Its protein product is CASSKGQTFYGYTF. The genes are TRBV5-6 and TRBJ1-2, with TRBD1 matching 7 bases. The CDR3 covers 14 residues. V lost 4 bases and J lost 4; bases outside the gene matches: 7. The germline CDR1 and CDR2 sequences are SGHDT and YYEEEE.

This rearrangement joins TRBV28 to TRBJ2-7; D is unresolved. Germline CDR1 is MDHEN and CDR2 is SYDVKM. This CDR3 spans 12 amino acids. V was cut by 6 bases and J by 1 base, with 7 bases left in between. DNA of the CDR3: TGTGCCAGCAGGGAACAGTCCTACGAGCAGTACTTC. Translating it yields CASREQSYEQYF.

The chain couples TRBV5-1 to TRBJ2-2, with D perhaps TRBD1 (6 bases). Trimming cost V 4 bases and J 4 bases, with 14 bases left between them. The germline V gene has CDR1 SGHRS and CDR2 YFSETQ. This CDR3 is 15 amino acids long. CDR3 loop: CASSRQTGLTGELFF. In DNA form, the CDR3 reads TGCGCCAGCAGCCGCCAAACAGGGCTCACCGGGGAGCTGTTTTTT.

This chain uses TRBV10-3 with TRBJ1-5; 7 bases agree with TRBD1. Losses at the gene ends were 2 bases for V and 6 bases for J; bases not matched to a gene: 7. The germline gives CDR1 ENHRY, CDR2 SYGVKD. This CDR3 has 15 amino acids. The CDR3 region is CAISERDPGGQPQHF. The CDR3, as DNA: TGTGCCATCAGTGAGAGGGACCCAGGGGGTCAGCCCCAGCATTTT.

This chain links TRBV5-4 with TRBJ1-2; D gene ambiguous. The CDR3 covers 15 residues. The V and J ends lost 4 bases and 0 bases respectively, with 13 bases between them. Germline values: CDR1 SGHNT, CDR2 YYREEE (reference sequence). The CDR3: CASSPEITPNYGYTF. The CDR3 bases are TGTGCCAGCAGCCCGGAGATCACTCCTAACTATGGCTACACCTTC.

The chain is built from TRBV19 and TRBJ2-7; D unclear. Between the trimmed V and J ends, which lost 4 bases and 2 bases, there was a span of 9 bases. This CDR3 spans 13 amino acids. Per germline, CDR1 LNHDA and CDR2 SQIVND (reference sequence). The CDR3 here is CASSTARTYEQYF. The CDR3 DNA reads TGTGCCAGTAGTACGGCTAGGACCTACGAGCAGTACTTC.

The genes are TRBV6-4 and TRBJ1-2, with D unclear. V lost 2 bases, J lost 4 bases, and 14 bases lay in between. The CDR3 is made up of 15 amino acids. CDR1 and CDR2 (germline): MRHNA, SNTAGT. The CDR3 sequence is CASSDGGNSVYGYTF. As DNA, the CDR3 is TGTGCCAGCAGTGACGGCGGGAATTCGGTCTATGGCTACACCTTC.

The V and J genes are TRBV5-1 and TRBJ2-5; 8 nucleotides match TRBD1. This CDR3 has 13 residues. Germline assignment: CDR1 SGHRS and CDR2 YFSETQ. V dropped 5 bases and J dropped 9; count of bases not matched to a gene: 9. The CDR3: CASRPTGVKAQYF. DNA of the CDR3: TGCGCCAGCAGGCCGACAGGGGTGAAGGCCCAGTACTTC.

The chain employs TRBV28 and TRBJ1-1; D might be TRBD1 (5 bases). Trimming pared 3 bases from V and 0 bases from J, leaving 17 bases between. The CDR3 sequence is 17 residues long. Germline CDR1 MDHEN, CDR2 SYDVKM. The CDR3 DNA reads as TGTGCCAGCAGTTTTAGCAGGGCCCTCCCTATGAACACTGAAGCTTTCTTT. It specifies CASSFSRALPMNTEAFF.

J is TRBJ2-5 and V is TRBV7-6; no clear D gene. Per germline, CDR1 SGHVS and CDR2 FNYEAQ. The CDR3 is 12 residues long. Trimming left V 4 bases short and J 1 base short, with 4 bases between. The CDR3 is CASSSLQETQYF. CDR3 nucleotide sequence: TGTGCCAGCAGCTCCCTCCAAGAGACCCAGTACTTC.

V gene TRBV9 combines with J gene TRBJ1-3, with unresolved D. The CDR3 runs to 14 residues. Germline V CDR1 and CDR2: SGDLS, YYNGEE. V dropped 0 bases and J dropped 6 bases, with 10 bases sitting between them. CDR3 protein: CASSVAVQANTIYF. The CDR3 nucleotides read TGTGCCAGCAGCGTAGCGGTGCAGGCAAACACCATATATTTT.

J is TRBJ2-2 and V is TRBV2, with D tentatively TRBD2 (6 bases). Germline CDR1 and CDR2: SNHLY and FYNNEI. CDR3 length: 13 amino acids. V was pared by 6 bases and J by 3 bases, with 8 bases between. The CDR3 is CASRRDYTGELFF. The CDR3, as DNA: TGTGCCAGCAGGCGGGATTACACCGGGGAGCTGTTTTTT.

J is TRBJ1-4 and V is TRBV5-4; no reliable D call. Per germline, CDR1 SGHNT and CDR2 YYREEE (reference sequence). The V gene lost 1 base and the J gene lost 7 bases, with 17 bases spanning the gap. CDR3 length: 16 residues. The CDR3 is CASSLSPPYSVEKLFF. CDR3 DNA: TGTGCCAGCAGCTTGTCTCCACCCTACAGCGTTGAAAAACTGTTTTTT.